These 23 T cell receptor beta chains were all obtained from the same sample, sequenced in a study of blood T cell repertoires in COVID-19 (dated by TCRdb to about 2020). The library came from the immunoSEQ multiplex PCR assay. TCRdb took this table from immuneACCESS and kept in-frame rearrangements with V and J called. Such tables lack part of the clones; where checked against another copy, unresolved V genes explain under half of the gap, and the rest is unexplained. The sample profile shows about 220,000 clones; roughly four fifths of them were found once. The biggest ten clones account for about 1.3% of the sample. The sample was PBMCs or T cells enriched from blood (not recorded which). The receptors come from a woman aged 40 to 50 with acute COVID-19.

Comment on this clone: A much larger clone lies a single base off, so this may be a read error. Other DNA sequences in this specimen translate into the identical CDR3. This rearrangement joins TRBV3-1 (or the pseudogene TRBV3-2) to TRBJ1-1; no clear D. V was trimmed by 1 base and J by 1 base, leaving 4 bases between them. Germline V gives CDR1 LGHDT, CDR2 YNNKEL (reference sequence). The CDR3 is 13 residues long. The CDR3 DNA reads as TGTGCCAGCAGCCAAGCAGGGAACACTGAAGCTTTCTTT. Translating it yields CASSQAGNTEAFF.

The chain uses TRBV9 and TRBJ1-4; D uncertain. Trimming took 4 bases from V and 1 from J, leaving 11 bases between them. The CDR3 loop spans 15 amino acids. Per germline, CDR1 SGDLS and CDR2 YYNGEE. The CDR3 spells CASSSHSRTNEKLFF. CDR3 sequence (DNA): TGTGCCAGCAGCTCCCACAGCCGAACTAATGAAAAACTGTTTTTT.

The gene calls are TRBV13 and TRBJ1-1; unclear D gene. The CDR3 contains 13 residues. Trimming stripped 5 bases from V and 11 bases from J, with 18 bases between. From germline, CDR1 is PRHDT and CDR2 FYEKMQ (reference sequence). CDR3 nucleotide sequence: TGTGCCAGCAGCCTTGACCGAGCACTGGAGGCTTTCTTT. Protein sequence: CASSLDRALEAFF.

This clone was recorded a few times. The genes are TRBV5-6 and TRBJ2-5; no definite D call. Germline V lookup: CDR1 SGHDT, CDR2 YYEEEE. Trimming pared 3 bases from V and 5 bases from J, leaving 14 bases between. The CDR3 loop spans 14 amino acids. The DNA for the CDR3 is TGTGCCAGCAGCTCTTCTCTAGTAGAGGAGACCCAGTACTTC. This translates into CASSSSLVEETQYF.

This chain joins TRBV15 and TRBJ1-3; the D gene is possibly TRBD1 (6 bases). CDR1 and CDR2 from the germline V gene are LNHNV and YYDKDF (reference sequence). Between the trimmed V and J ends, which lost 8 bases and 2 bases, there was a span of 13 bases. The CDR3 covers 14 residues. The CDR3 DNA sequence: TGTGCCACCTCTGGACAGCGAACTGGAAACACCATATATTTT. Translated: CATSGQRTGNTIYF.

This clone showed up just a few times. The chain uses TRBV2 and TRBJ1-3; D is unclear. Germline-derived CDR1 and CDR2 are SNHLY and FYNNEI. Trimming removed 6 bases at V and 0 bases at J, with 12 bases between. The CDR3 contains 15 residues. The CDR3 sequence: CASSGLTDSGNTIYF. CDR3 DNA: TGTGCCAGCAGCGGACTCACGGACTCTGGAAACACCATATATTTT.

V and J are TRBV25-1 and TRBJ1-1; D not resolved. V was cut by 5 bases and J by 1 base, with 14 bases left in between. The germline V gene has CDR1 MGHDK and CDR2 SYGVNS. The CDR3 is 15 amino acids. CDR3 in DNA: TGTGCCAGCAGTCCCCATCTGGGCAGGAACACTGAAGCTTTCTTT. Its translation: CASSPHLGRNTEAFF.

This chain uses TRBV6-5 with TRBJ2-5, with TRBD1 as a possible D gene (6 bases). Germline assignment: CDR1 MNHEY and CDR2 SVGAGI. The CDR3 is made up of 15 amino acids. V lost 2 bases, J lost 9 bases, and 19 bases lay in between. CDR3 amino acids: CASSYDRNGVEAQYF. CDR3 sequence (DNA): TGTGCCAGCAGTTACGACAGGAATGGGGTTGAGGCCCAGTACTTC.

V gene TRBV28 combines with J gene TRBJ1-5, with 7 bases lining up with TRBD1. Trimming at V came to 2 bases and at J to 4 bases, leaving 5 bases not matched to a gene. CDR1 and CDR2 (germline): MDHEN, SYDVKM. CDR3 length: 15 residues. This chain's CDR3 is CASSLGGQKNQPQHF. The CDR3 bases are TGTGCCAGCAGTTTAGGGGGACAGAAAAATCAGCCCCAGCATTTT. The complete variable domain, with remaining parts taken from reference TRBV28 and TRBJ1-5, reads DVKVTQSSRYLVKRTGEKVFLECVQDMDHENMFWYRQDPGLGLRLIYFSYDVKMKEKGDIPEGYSVSREKKERFSLILESASTNQTSMYLCASSLGGQKNQPQHFGDGTRLSIL.

The CDR3 here is CASSVGQSNYGYTF. DNA for the CDR3: TGTGCCAGCAGCGTAGGTCAGTCGAACTATGGCTACACCTTC. J is TRBJ1-2 and V is TRBV9; no clear D gene. V was clipped by 0 bases and J by 2 bases, with 8 bases between them. This CDR3 spans 14 amino acids. CDR1 is SGDLS, CDR2 YYNGEE, per germline.

The CDR3 here is CASSWGEQGMGETQYF. For the CDR3, the DNA is TGTGCCAGCAGCTGGGGCGAACAGGGAATGGGGGAGACCCAGTACTTC. The chain recombines TRBV5-4 with TRBJ2-5; the D gene is possibly TRBD1 (6 bases). Germline assignment: CDR1 SGHNT and CDR2 YYREEE (reference sequence). The CDR3 runs 16 residues. V was pared by 3 bases and J by 5 bases, with 20 bases between.

The J gene is TRBJ2-1, the V gene TRBV19; D might be TRBD2 (6 bases). V shed 4 bases and J shed 3 bases, with 7 bases lying between them. This CDR3 comprises 13 residues. Per germline, CDR1 LNHDA and CDR2 SQIVND (reference sequence). CDR3 residues: CASSTDYYNEQFF. DNA of the CDR3: TGTGCCAGTAGTACGGACTACTACAATGAGCAGTTCTTC.

The rearrangement uses TRBV9 and TRBJ2-1, with TRBD2 matching 9 bases. The junction had 13 bases not matched to a gene; V was cut back by 4 bases and J by 5 bases. The CDR3 has 17 residues. CDR1 is SGDLS, CDR2 YYNGEE, per germline. The CDR3 is CASSLPRRGGHHNEQFF. CDR3 sequence (DNA): TGTGCCAGCAGCCTACCACGGCGGGGGGGACACCACAATGAGCAGTTCTTC.

The gene calls are TRBV7-2 and TRBJ1-6, with a tentative D call TRBD1 (6 bases). CDR1 is SGHTA and CDR2 is FQGNSA in the germline V gene. The V end lost 3 bases, the J end lost 2 bases, and 8 bases lay between the germline ends. This CDR3 has 15 residues. CDR3 bases: TGTGCCAGCAGCTTTGGGGGCACCTATAATTCACCCCTCCACTTT. Translated: CASSFGGTYNSPLHF.

J is TRBJ1-4 and V is TRBV5-3; a possible D gene is TRBD1 (6 bases). Being an ORF, TRBV5-3 has a function that is uncertain. The CDR3 contains 15 residues. V shed 3 bases and J shed 3 bases, with 12 bases lying between them. The CDR3 is CARSSSQGPNEKLFF. The CDR3 nucleotides are TGTGCCAGAAGCTCGTCACAGGGACCTAATGAAAAACTGTTTTTT.

This sequence joins TRBV11-3 and TRBJ2-1, with no clear D. The germline V gene encodes CDR1 SGHNT and CDR2 YENEEA. V lost 5 bases to trimming and J lost 2 bases, with 7 bases between them. This CDR3 is 13 amino acids long. The CDR3 DNA sequence: TGTGCCAGCAGCGCCTACCCCTACAATGAGCAGTTCTTC. It specifies CASSAYPYNEQFF.

V and J are TRBV3-1 (or the pseudogene TRBV3-2) and TRBJ2-7; TRBD1 matches at 7 bases. The germline CDR1 and CDR2 sequences are LGHDT and YNNKEL (reference sequence). Losses at the gene ends were 4 bases for V and 3 bases for J; bases not matched to a gene: 6. The CDR3 loop spans 14 amino acids. The CDR3: CASSPYRGNYEQYF. The CDR3 DNA is TGTGCCAGCAGCCCCTACAGGGGCAACTACGAGCAGTACTTC.

The gene calls are TRBV7-3 and TRBJ2-1, with 8 bases identical to TRBD2. Per germline, CDR1 SGHTA and CDR2 FQGTGA. The CDR3 extends over 13 amino acids. Unmatched junction bases numbered 5, after V lost 5 bases and J lost 8 bases. CDR3 sequence reads: CASSRSGSDEQFF. The CDR3 DNA sequence: TGTGCCAGCAGCCGCAGCGGGAGCGATGAGCAGTTCTTC.

The chain couples TRBV19 to TRBJ2-1; 8 positions match TRBD2. CDR1 and CDR2 from the germline V gene are LNHDA and SQIVND (reference sequence). The junction had 9 bases not matched to a gene; V was cut back by 6 bases and J by 5 bases. The CDR3 loop spans 15 amino acids. The CDR3 protein is CASSRLAGKNNEQFF. The CDR3 nucleotides read TGTGCCAGTAGCCGCCTAGCGGGCAAAAACAATGAGCAGTTCTTC. Drawing the rest from reference TRBV19 and TRBJ2-1, the complete variable domain is DGGITQSPKYLFRKEGQNVTLSCEQNLNHDAMYWYRQDPGQGLRLIYYSQIVNDFQKGDIAEGYSVSREKKESFPLTVTSAQKNPTAFYLCASSRLAGKNNEQFFGPGTRLTVL.

Only one count was recorded for this clone. The chain carries TRBV7-2 and TRBJ2-7; 12 positions agree with TRBD2. V gave up 5 bases and J gave up 3 bases; unmatched junction bases: 5. Germline CDR1 and CDR2: SGHTA and FQGNSA. This CDR3 comprises 15 residues. The CDR3 nucleotides are TGTGCCAGCAGCACTAGCGGGGGGACTCTCTACGAGCAGTACTTC. Its protein is CASSTSGGTLYEQYF.

CDR3 sequence (DNA): TGTGCCAGCAGCGTAGAGTCCGGACAGGGGTACAATGAGCAGTTCTTC. It yields the protein CASSVESGQGYNEQFF. The chain couples TRBV9 to TRBJ2-1, with 9 bases lining up with TRBD1. CDR3 length: 16 residues. From germline, CDR1 is SGDLS and CDR2 YYNGEE. J was trimmed by 4 bases and V by 0 bases; bases with no gene match: 5.

This CDR3 reads CASSADRGASPLHF. CDR3 in DNA: TGTGCCAGCAGTGCCGACAGGGGTGCCTCACCCCTCCACTTT. This rearrangement joins TRBV28 to TRBJ1-6, with 8 bases aligning to TRBD1. This CDR3 is built from 14 residues. With 5 bases clipped from V and 10 bases from J, the junction kept 7 bases outside the gene matches. Germline V gives CDR1 MDHEN, CDR2 SYDVKM.

The chain uses TRBV6-4 and TRBJ1-2; D gene uncertain. CDR1 and CDR2 from the germline V gene are MRHNA and SNTAGT. The CDR3 sequence is 13 residues long. V shed 6 bases and J shed 2 bases, with 10 bases lying between them. The CDR3 here is CASSHGLNYGYTF. As DNA, the CDR3 is TGTGCCAGCAGCCATGGGCTGAACTATGGCTACACCTTC.